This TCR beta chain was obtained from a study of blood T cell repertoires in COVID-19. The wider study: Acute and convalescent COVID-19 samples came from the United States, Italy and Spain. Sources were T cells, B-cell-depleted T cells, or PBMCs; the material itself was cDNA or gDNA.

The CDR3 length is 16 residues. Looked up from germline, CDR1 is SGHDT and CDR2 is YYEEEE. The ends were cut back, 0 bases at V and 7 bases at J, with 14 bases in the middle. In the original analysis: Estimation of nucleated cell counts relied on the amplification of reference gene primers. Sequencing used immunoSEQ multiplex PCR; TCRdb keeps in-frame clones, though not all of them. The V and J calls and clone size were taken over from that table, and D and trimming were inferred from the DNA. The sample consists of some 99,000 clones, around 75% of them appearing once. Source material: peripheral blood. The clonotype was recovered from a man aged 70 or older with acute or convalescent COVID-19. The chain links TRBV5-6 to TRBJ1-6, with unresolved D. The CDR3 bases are TGTGCCAGCAGCTTGGTGGCGGGTTTGAAGAATTCACCCCTCCACTTT. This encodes CASSLVAGLKNSPLHF.